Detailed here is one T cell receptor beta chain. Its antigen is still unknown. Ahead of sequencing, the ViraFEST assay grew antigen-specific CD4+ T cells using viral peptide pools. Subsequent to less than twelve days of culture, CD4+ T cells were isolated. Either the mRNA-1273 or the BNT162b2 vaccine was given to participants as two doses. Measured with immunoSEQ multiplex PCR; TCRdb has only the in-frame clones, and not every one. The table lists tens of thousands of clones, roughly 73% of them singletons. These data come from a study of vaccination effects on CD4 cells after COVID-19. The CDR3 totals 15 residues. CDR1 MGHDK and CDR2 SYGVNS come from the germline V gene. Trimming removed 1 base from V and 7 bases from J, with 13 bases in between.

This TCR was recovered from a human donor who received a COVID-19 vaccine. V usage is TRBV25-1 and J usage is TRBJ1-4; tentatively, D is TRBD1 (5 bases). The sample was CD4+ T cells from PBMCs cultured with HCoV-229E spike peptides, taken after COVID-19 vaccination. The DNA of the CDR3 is TGTGCCAGCAGTGAATTGGGAAGGGGAGGTGAAAAACTGTTTTTT. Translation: CASSELGRGGEKLFF.